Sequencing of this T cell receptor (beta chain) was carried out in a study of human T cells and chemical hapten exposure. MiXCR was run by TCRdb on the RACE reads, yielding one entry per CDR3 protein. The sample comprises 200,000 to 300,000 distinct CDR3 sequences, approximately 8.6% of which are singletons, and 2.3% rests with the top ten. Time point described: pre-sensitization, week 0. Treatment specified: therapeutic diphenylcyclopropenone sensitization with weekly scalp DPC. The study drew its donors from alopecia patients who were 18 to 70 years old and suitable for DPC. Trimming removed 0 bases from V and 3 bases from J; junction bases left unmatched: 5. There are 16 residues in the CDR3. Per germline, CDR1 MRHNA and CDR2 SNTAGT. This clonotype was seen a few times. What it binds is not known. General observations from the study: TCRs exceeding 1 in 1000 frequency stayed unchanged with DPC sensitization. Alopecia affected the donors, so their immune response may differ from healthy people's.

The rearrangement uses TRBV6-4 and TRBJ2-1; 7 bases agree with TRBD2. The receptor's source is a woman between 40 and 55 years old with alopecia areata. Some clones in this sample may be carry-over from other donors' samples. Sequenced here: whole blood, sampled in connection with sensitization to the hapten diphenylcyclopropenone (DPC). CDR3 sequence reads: CASSDSGLADYNEQFF. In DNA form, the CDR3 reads TGTGCCAGCAGTGACTCAGGGCTAGCGGACTACAATGAGCAGTTCTTC.